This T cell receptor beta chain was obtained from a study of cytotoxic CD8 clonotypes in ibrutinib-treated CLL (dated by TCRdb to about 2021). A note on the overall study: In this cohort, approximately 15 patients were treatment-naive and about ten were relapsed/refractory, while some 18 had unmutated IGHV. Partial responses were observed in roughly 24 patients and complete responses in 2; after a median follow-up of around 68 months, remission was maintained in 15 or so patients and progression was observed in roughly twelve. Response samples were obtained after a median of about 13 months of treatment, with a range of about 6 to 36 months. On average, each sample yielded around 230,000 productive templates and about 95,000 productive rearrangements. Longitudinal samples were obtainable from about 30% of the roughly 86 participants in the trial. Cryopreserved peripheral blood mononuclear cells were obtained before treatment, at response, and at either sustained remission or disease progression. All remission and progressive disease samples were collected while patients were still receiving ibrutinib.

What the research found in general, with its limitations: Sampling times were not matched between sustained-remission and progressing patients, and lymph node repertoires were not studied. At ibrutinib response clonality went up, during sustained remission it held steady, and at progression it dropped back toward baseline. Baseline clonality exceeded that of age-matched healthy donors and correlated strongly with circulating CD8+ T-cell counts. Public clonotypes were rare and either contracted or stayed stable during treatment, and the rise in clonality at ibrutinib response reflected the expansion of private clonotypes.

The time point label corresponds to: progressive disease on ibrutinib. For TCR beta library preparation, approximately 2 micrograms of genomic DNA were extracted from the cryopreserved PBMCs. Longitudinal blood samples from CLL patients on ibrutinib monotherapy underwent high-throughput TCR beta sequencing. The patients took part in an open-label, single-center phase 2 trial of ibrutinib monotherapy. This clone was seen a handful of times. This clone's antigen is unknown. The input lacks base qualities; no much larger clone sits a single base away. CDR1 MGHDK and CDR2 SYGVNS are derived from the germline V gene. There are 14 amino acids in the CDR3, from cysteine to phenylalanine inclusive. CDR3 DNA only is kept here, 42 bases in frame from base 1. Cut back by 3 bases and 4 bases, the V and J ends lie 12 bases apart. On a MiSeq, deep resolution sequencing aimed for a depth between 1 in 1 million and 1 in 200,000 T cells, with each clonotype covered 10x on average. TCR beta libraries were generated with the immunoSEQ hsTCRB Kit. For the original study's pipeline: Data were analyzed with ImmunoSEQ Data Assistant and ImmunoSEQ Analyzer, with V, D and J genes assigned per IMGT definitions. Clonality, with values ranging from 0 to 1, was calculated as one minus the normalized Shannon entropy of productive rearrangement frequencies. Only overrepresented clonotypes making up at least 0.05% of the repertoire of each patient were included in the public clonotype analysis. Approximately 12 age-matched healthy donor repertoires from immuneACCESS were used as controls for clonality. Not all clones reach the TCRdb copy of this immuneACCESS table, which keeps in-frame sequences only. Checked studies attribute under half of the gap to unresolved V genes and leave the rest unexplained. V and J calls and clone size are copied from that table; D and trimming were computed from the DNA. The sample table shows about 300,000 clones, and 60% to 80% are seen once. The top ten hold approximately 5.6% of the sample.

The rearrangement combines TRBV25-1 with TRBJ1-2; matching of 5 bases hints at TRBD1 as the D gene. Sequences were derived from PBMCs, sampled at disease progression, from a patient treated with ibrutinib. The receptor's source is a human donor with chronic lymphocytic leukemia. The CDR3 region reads CASSDIGEGYGYTF. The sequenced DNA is TGTGCCAGCAGTGATATAGGGGAAGGCTATGGCTACACCTTC.